This is a list of T cell receptor beta chains from one sample in a study of identical twins. MiXCR, run by TCRdb on the 5' RACE reads, gives a single entry per CDR3 protein. The profile shows 460,000 or so distinct CDR3 sequences, 14% of them singletons. The sample also formed part of further work on yellow fever vaccine responses in identical twins.

Source material: CD4+ T cells sorted from blood. Receptor source: a woman younger than 35 in good health. CDR3s include the opening cysteine and the closing phenylalanine or tryptophan. Each record gives: CDR3 protein, V gene, CDR3 length.

cdr3_aa: CASSYAQGQGASEQYF
v_call: TRBV6-5
cdr3_length: 16

cdr3_aa: CASSPVGGRETGELFF
v_call: TRBV27
cdr3_length: 16

cdr3_aa: CASSPVRLTGQNIQYF
v_call: TRBV18
cdr3_length: 16

cdr3_aa: CAWSFGDTQYF
v_call: TRBV30
cdr3_length: 11

cdr3_aa: CASSPVRDTEAFF
v_call: TRBV18
cdr3_length: 13

cdr3_aa: CASSVGVSAGGRDNEQFF
v_call: TRBV9
cdr3_length: 18

cdr3_aa: CSAREYTDTQYF
v_call: TRBV20-1
cdr3_length: 12

cdr3_aa: CASSERTGHQPQHF
v_call: TRBV2
cdr3_length: 14

cdr3_aa: CSFRGQATEAFF
v_call: TRBV29-1
cdr3_length: 12

cdr3_aa: CASSPRLAGGHTQYF
v_call: TRBV6-1
cdr3_length: 15

cdr3_aa: CASSRSEETQYF
v_call: TRBV6-5
cdr3_length: 12

cdr3_aa: CASTLDSQTEAFF
v_call: TRBV2
cdr3_length: 13

cdr3_aa: CASSYSSRVGNQPQHF
v_call: TRBV6-2/TRBV6-3
cdr3_length: 16

cdr3_aa: CASSPGGGGAKSPLHF
v_call: TRBV28
cdr3_length: 16

cdr3_aa: CSAREDRGRVEAFF
v_call: TRBV20-1
cdr3_length: 14

cdr3_aa: CASSLGGTGANVLTF
v_call: TRBV7-2
cdr3_length: 15

cdr3_aa: CASRNGTVNTEAFF
v_call: TRBV19
cdr3_length: 14

cdr3_aa: CASSYPRGSYNEQFF
v_call: TRBV6-2/TRBV6-3
cdr3_length: 15

cdr3_aa: CASSARGGLNTGELFF
v_call: TRBV9
cdr3_length: 16

cdr3_aa: CASSPYRGAYEQYF
v_call: TRBV18
cdr3_length: 14

cdr3_aa: CASSLTPGVGANVLTF
v_call: TRBV6-1
cdr3_length: 16

cdr3_aa: CASSLALWDEQFF
v_call: TRBV7-9
cdr3_length: 13

cdr3_aa: CSAETGAGDEQFF
v_call: TRBV20-1
cdr3_length: 13

cdr3_aa: CASSPDRLGANVLTF
v_call: TRBV12-3/TRBV12-4
cdr3_length: 15

cdr3_aa: CSGRQVANTGELFF
v_call: TRBV29-1
cdr3_length: 14

cdr3_aa: CASSHRTSGNTYNEQFF
v_call: TRBV4-1
cdr3_length: 17

cdr3_aa: CASSLAGEVAYEQYF
v_call: TRBV7-2
cdr3_length: 15

cdr3_aa: CASSVFIANGGEQFF
v_call: TRBV2
cdr3_length: 15

cdr3_aa: CASSEIAGLDHEQYF
v_call: TRBV25-1
cdr3_length: 15

cdr3_aa: CASSSLFNEQFF
v_call: TRBV12-3/TRBV12-4
cdr3_length: 12

cdr3_aa: CASSLGDGSYGYTF
v_call: TRBV7-9
cdr3_length: 14

cdr3_aa: CASSLLDYAPYNEQFF
v_call: TRBV28
cdr3_length: 16

cdr3_aa: CASNGQTNQPQHF
v_call: TRBV12-3/TRBV12-4
cdr3_length: 13

cdr3_aa: CASSQGSSEAFF
v_call: TRBV3-1
cdr3_length: 12

cdr3_aa: CSAEHGTSEKLFF
v_call: TRBV20-1
cdr3_length: 13

cdr3_aa: CASRGGTGGPYNERFF
v_call: TRBV12-3/TRBV12-4
cdr3_length: 16

cdr3_aa: CASTPKAGELFF
v_call: TRBV7-9
cdr3_length: 12

cdr3_aa: CASSFGLELPYEQYF
v_call: TRBV6-5
cdr3_length: 15

cdr3_aa: CASSPSRDTEAFF
v_call: TRBV7-9
cdr3_length: 13

cdr3_aa: CASSKTQGASYEQYF
v_call: TRBV5-1
cdr3_length: 15

cdr3_aa: CASSSQVVLSTDTQYF
v_call: TRBV27
cdr3_length: 16

cdr3_aa: CASSPPGVPGELFF
v_call: TRBV6-1
cdr3_length: 14

cdr3_aa: CASSLPTKLLAGGETQYF
v_call: TRBV11-2
cdr3_length: 18

cdr3_aa: CASVGTGRRDNEQFF
v_call: TRBV7-9
cdr3_length: 15

cdr3_aa: CASSLITGPQETQYF
v_call: TRBV7-9
cdr3_length: 15